This TCR beta chain was sequenced for a study of identical twins. Regarding the study as a whole: Models predicted less out-of-frame TCR alpha sharing in monozygotic twins than was found. Excess low generation probability was seen in twin-shared out-of-frame alpha sequences.

Unique molecular identifiers were present on cDNA, and template switching added a universal primer site. TCRdb re-analysed the 5' RACE reads in MiXCR, keeping a single row per CDR3 protein. The data hold some 630,000 distinct CDR3 sequences, with under 8.5% observed a single time. This clonotype was counted between two and nine times. The antigen is not known. The CDR3 covers 12 residues. Germline CDR1 is MGHDK and CDR2 is SYGVNS. V was shortened by 4 bases and J by 9 bases, with 12 bases between the two germline ends. These data were also filed under a second study, of yellow fever vaccine responses in identical twins. Per that paper: Convergence reportedly seemed to mark part of the twins' vaccine T cell response, with personalization marking the rest.

This TCR came from a woman aged 18-35 years in good health. The specimen sequenced was PBMCs. This chain connects TRBV25-1 to TRBJ1-1; D is unclear. The CDR3 loop is CASSAKGPKAFF. CDR3 DNA sequence: TGTGCCAGCAGTGCCAAGGGCCCGAAAGCTTTCTTT.